This TCR beta chain emerged from a study of blood T cell repertoires in COVID-19. At the level of the study: Both acute and convalescent COVID-19 samples were obtained from the United States, Italy and Spain. Nucleic acid was either cDNA or gDNA, and it came from T cells, B-cell-depleted T cells, or PBMCs.

In the study's own analysis: Nucleated cell counts were estimated from reference gene primer amplification. Data came from immunoSEQ multiplex PCR; TCRdb stores just in-frame clones and leaves some out. V and J calls and clone size are those listed in that table; D and trimming were worked out from the DNA. The sample has 15,000 to 20,000 clones, roughly nine tenths seen once; the top ten hold 49%. The sequencing input was peripheral blood. The receptor comes from a human donor in a cohort sampled during active COVID-19.

The CDR3 nucleotides are TGTGCCAGCAGCTTAGACACGAATTCACCCCTCCACTTT. It specifies CASSLDTNSPLHF. The J gene is TRBJ1-6, the V gene TRBV7-9; the D is unclear. V gave up 1 base and J gave up 7 bases, with 5 bases separating them. The CDR3 has 13 amino acids. The germline gives CDR1 SEHNR, CDR2 FQNEAQ (reference sequence).